The 18 T cell receptor beta chains listed next were all sequenced from one sample in a study of T cell responses to AZD1222 COVID-19 vaccine. The repertoire was sequenced with immunoSEQ multiplex PCR; TCRdb's copy has only in-frame clones and lacks some. The sample lists roughly 87,000 clones, 89% occurring once. The sample was peripheral blood, taken 28 days after the second AZD1222 dose. The origin of the receptors is an adult who received the AZD1222 COVID-19 vaccine.

The CDR3 here is CASSPTTGVGEQYF. The CDR3 nucleotides are TGTGCCAGCTCACCTACAACCGGGGTAGGCGAGCAGTACTTC. The chain combines TRBV18 with TRBJ2-7; D is perhaps TRBD2 (5 bases). With 3 bases removed from V and 6 bases from J, the gap between germline ends came to 15 bases. The CDR3 sequence is 14 residues long. Germline-derived CDR1 and CDR2 are KGHSH and LQKENI.

The rearrangement joins TRBV12-5 to TRBJ2-2; D might be TRBD2 (6 bases). The germline V and J ends were trimmed by 8 bases and 5 bases, with 15 bases remaining between them. The germline CDR1 and CDR2 sequences are LGHNT and FRNRAP. The CDR3 extends over 14 amino acids. The CDR3 DNA sequence: TGTGCTAGTAGGGCGGGGTTTGAAACCGGGGAGCTGTTTTTT. It yields the protein CASRAGFETGELFF.

V is TRBV6-4 and J is TRBJ1-2, with D perhaps matching TRBD1 (6 bases). The germline V gene has CDR1 MRHNA and CDR2 SNTAGT. V was pared by 0 bases and J by 5 bases, with 16 bases between. The CDR3 has 16 amino acids. CDR3 bases: TGTGCCAGCAGTGACTCGCCGGGGGCGACCCGTTATGGCTACACCTTC. This gives the protein CASSDSPGATRYGYTF.

This sequence joins TRBV10-3 and TRBJ1-3; the D gene is possibly TRBD1 (5 bases). The CDR3 spans 16 residues. The ends were cut back, 2 bases at V and 3 bases at J, with 14 bases in the middle. Per germline, CDR1 ENHRY and CDR2 SYGVKD. The CDR3 here is CAISEQRGLGGNTIYF. The CDR3, as DNA: TGTGCCATCAGTGAGCAGCGGGGCTTGGGTGGAAACACCATATATTTT.

J is TRBJ2-5 and V is TRBV10-3; D is unresolved. The germline V gene encodes CDR1 ENHRY and CDR2 SYGVKD. Trimming shortened V by 10 bases and J by 1 base, and 7 bases separated the two germline ends. The CDR3 sequence is 11 residues long. CDR3 in DNA: TGTGCCACCGCTACCCAAGAGACCCAGTACTTC. This codes for CATATQETQYF.

This rearrangement joins TRBV4-1 to TRBJ2-5; no clear D. Germline values: CDR1 MGHRA, CDR2 YSYEKL. The CDR3 is 13 residues long. V was shortened by 0 bases and J by 5 bases, with 7 bases between the two germline ends. In DNA form, the CDR3 reads TGCGCCAGCAGCCAAGACCCAAGGGAGACCCAGTACTTC. Amino acids: CASSQDPRETQYF.

The chain uses TRBV5-5 and TRBJ2-2; D gene uncertain. V lost 4 bases and J lost 2, with 6 bases in between. This CDR3 region has 13 residues. Per germline, CDR1 SGHKS and CDR2 YYEKEE (reference sequence). CDR3 residues: CASSAINTGELFF. The CDR3 DNA sequence: TGTGCCAGCAGCGCCATCAACACCGGGGAGCTGTTTTTT.

The chain couples TRBV4-3 to TRBJ2-7; the D is unclear. V was shortened by 1 base and J by 2 bases, with 9 bases between the two germline ends. The CDR3 totals 14 residues. Germline V gene sequence: CDR1 LGHNA, CDR2 YSLEER. CDR3 nucleotides: TGCGCCAGCAGCCAAGGATATGGGGCCTACGAGCAGTACTTC. Protein sequence: CASSQGYGAYEQYF.

This chain uses TRBV5-6 with TRBJ1-1; D is unresolved. The CDR3 is 12 amino acids. Trimming removed 1 base from V and 5 bases from J, with 6 bases in between. Germline assignment: CDR1 SGHDT and CDR2 YYEEEE. CDR3 DNA sequence: TGTGCCAGCAGCTTGACGGGGACTGAAGCTTTCTTT. Translating gives CASSLTGTEAFF.

This clone has just one count. The chain carries TRBV6-5 and TRBJ1-2; a possible D gene is TRBD1 (5 bases). The CDR3 has 13 residues. Germline assignment: CDR1 MNHEY and CDR2 SVGAGI. Trimming took 6 bases from V and 4 from J, leaving 12 bases between them. CDR3 DNA sequence: TGTGCCAGCAGACCCCCGGGGGGCTATGGCTACACCTTC. Protein: CASRPPGGYGYTF.

V gene TRBV6-1 combines with J gene TRBJ1-2; a possible D gene is TRBD1 (5 bases). The CDR3 extends over 16 amino acids. V lost 4 bases to trimming and J lost 4 bases, with 19 bases between them. CDR1 is MNHNS and CDR2 is SASEGT in the germline V gene. DNA of the CDR3: TGTGCCAGCAGTGTTCAGGGAGCGCGGAGTCTCTATGGCTACACCTTC. This encodes CASSVQGARSLYGYTF.

Written as DNA, the CDR3 is TGCGCCAGCAACCGACAGACGAGCACCGGGGAGCTGTTTTTT. It encodes CASNRQTSTGELFF. The chain combines TRBV5-1 with TRBJ2-2; weak D call: TRBD1 (5 bases). With 6 bases removed from V and 4 bases from J, the gap between germline ends came to 13 bases. The CDR3 consists of 14 residues. Germline V gene sequence: CDR1 SGHRS, CDR2 YFSETQ.

This clone was recorded once. The J gene is TRBJ1-5, the V gene TRBV6-5; tentatively, D is TRBD1 (6 bases). The CDR3 length is 15 residues. V shed 5 bases and J shed 0 bases, with 11 bases lying between them. Germline CDR1 MNHEY, CDR2 SVGAGI. CDR3 region: CASSPRDNSNQPQHF. CDR3 in DNA: TGTGCCAGCAGTCCTCGGGACAATAGCAATCAGCCCCAGCATTTT.

This rearrangement joins TRBV29-1 to TRBJ1-1; no clear D. This CDR3 has 12 amino acids. The germline V gene has CDR1 SQVTM and CDR2 ANQGSEA. Trimming shortened V by 7 bases and J by 1 base, and 10 bases separated the two germline ends. In DNA, the CDR3 is TGCAGCGCTGGATACAGGAACACTGAAGCTTTCTTT. Encoded protein: CSAGYRNTEAFF.

The rearrangement joins TRBV10-1 to TRBJ1-1, with 7 bases lining up with TRBD1. The CDR3 runs 15 residues. Germline CDR1 and CDR2: WNHNN and SYGVQD (reference sequence). V gave up 3 bases and J gave up 0 bases; unmatched junction bases: 4. The CDR3 DNA is TGCGCCAGCAGTGAAACACAGGGGATGAACACTGAAGCTTTCTTT. Translation: CASSETQGMNTEAFF.

The chain employs TRBV19 and TRBJ2-5, with TRBD2 matching over 9 bases. V trimming: 6 bases; J trimming: 3 bases; junction bases outside the gene matches: 8. From germline, CDR1 is LNHDA and CDR2 SQIVND (reference sequence). The CDR3 has 15 residues. As DNA, the CDR3 is TGTGCCAGTAGCCCCTGGGGCGGGGGGGAAGAGACCCAGTACTTC. Its translation is CASSPWGGGEETQYF.

This clone was observed once. The CDR3 reads CASSSGTGGGVSYNEQFF. CDR3 nucleotides: TGTGCCAGCAGTTCAGGAACCGGCGGGGGGGTTTCCTACAATGAGCAGTTCTTC. This sequence joins TRBV27 and TRBJ2-1, with 9 bases lining up with TRBD2. J was trimmed by 1 base and V by 4 bases; bases with no gene match: 11. Germline V gene sequence: CDR1 MNHEY, CDR2 SMNVEV (reference sequence). The CDR3 has 18 amino acids.

The chain combines TRBV5-6 with TRBJ2-1; 8 nucleotides align to TRBD1. Germline V gene lookup returns CDR1 SGHDT and CDR2 YYEEEE. The CDR3 sequence is 16 residues long. V was clipped by 0 bases and J by 6 bases; unmatched bases: 8. The CDR3 sequence: CASSLARRTGSNEQFF. The CDR3 DNA reads TGTGCCAGCAGCTTGGCGCGTAGGACAGGGTCCAATGAGCAGTTCTTC.